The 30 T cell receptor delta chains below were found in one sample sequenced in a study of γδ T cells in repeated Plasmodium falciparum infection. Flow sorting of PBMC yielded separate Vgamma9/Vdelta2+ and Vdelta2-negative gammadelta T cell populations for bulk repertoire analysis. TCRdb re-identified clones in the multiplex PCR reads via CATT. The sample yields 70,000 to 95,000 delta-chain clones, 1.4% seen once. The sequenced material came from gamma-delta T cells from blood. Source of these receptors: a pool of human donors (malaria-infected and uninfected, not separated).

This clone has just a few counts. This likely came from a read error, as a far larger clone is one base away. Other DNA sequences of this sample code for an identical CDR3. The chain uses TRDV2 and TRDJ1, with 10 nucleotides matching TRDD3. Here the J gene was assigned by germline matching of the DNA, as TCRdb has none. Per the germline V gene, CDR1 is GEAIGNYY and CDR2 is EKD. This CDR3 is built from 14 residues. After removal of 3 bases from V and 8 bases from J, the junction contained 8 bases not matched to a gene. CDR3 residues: CACDSLGDRGKLIF. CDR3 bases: TGTGCCTGTGACTCACTGGGGGATCGGGGCAAACTCATCTTT.

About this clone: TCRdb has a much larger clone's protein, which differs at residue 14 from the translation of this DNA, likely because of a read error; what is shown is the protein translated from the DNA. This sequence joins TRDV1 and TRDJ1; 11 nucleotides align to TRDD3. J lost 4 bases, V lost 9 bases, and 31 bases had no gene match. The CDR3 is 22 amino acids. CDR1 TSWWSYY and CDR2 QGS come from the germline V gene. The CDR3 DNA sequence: TGTGCTCTCCATTCCTCTAGTCTTCCTAGCTGGGGGATACCCCCTCGGGTCGATAAACTCATCTTT. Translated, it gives CALHSSSLPSWGIPPRVDKLIF.

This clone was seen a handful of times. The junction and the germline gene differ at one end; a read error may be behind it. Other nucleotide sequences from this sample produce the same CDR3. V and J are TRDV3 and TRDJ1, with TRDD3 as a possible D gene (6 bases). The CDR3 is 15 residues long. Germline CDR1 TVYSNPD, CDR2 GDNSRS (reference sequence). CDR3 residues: CALVLPPGIRGKLIF. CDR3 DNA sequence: TGTGCCTTAGTTCTTCCCCCGGGGATTAGGGGTAAGCTCATCTTC.

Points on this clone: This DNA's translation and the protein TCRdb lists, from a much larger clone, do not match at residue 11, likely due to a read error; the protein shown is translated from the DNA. CDR3 sequence (DNA): TGTGCTCTTGGGGCCGGCCCTACTTACTTCCCATGGGGGATACGCCTGAGATCGTACACCGATAAACTCATCTTT. It specifies CALGAGPTYFPWGIRLRSYTDKLIF. The V and J genes are TRDV1 and TRDJ1; TRDD3 aligns across 11 bases. No J segment appears in TCRdb, so it was assigned here by matching the sequence to germline. Looked up from germline, CDR1 is TSWWSYY and CDR2 is QGS. V was clipped by 4 bases and J by 0 bases; unmatched bases: 31. This CDR3 is 25 amino acids long.

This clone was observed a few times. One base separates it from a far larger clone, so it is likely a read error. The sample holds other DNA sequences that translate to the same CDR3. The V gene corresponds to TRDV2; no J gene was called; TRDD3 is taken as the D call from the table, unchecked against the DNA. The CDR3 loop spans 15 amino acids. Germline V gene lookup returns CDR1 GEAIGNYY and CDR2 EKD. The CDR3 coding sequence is TGTGCCTGTGTGAAGCTGGGGGATAATGCCGATAAACTCATCTTC. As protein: CACVKLGDNADKLIF.

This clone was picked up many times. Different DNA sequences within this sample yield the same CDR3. DNA of the CDR3: TGTGCTCTTGGGGCCCCCCCTAGCGTTCCTCCCGTACTGGGGGTTACAGATAAACTCATCTTT. It yields the protein CALGAPPSVPPVLGVTDKLIF. This chain uses TRDV1 with TRDJ1, with 8 bases fitting TRDD3. Germline values: CDR1 TSWWSYY, CDR2 QGS. Trimming cost V 4 bases and J 5 bases; bases outside gene matches: 27. The CDR3 length is 21 residues.

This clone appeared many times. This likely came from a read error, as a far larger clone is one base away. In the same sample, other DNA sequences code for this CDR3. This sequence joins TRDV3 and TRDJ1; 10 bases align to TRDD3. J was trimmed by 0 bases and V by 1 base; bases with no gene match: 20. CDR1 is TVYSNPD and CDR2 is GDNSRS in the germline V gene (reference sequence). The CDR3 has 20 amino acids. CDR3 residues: CAFIGPRYWGISKYTDKLIF. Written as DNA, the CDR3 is TGTGCCTTTATTGGTCCCCGGTACTGGGGGATTTCAAAATACACCGATAAACTCATCTTT.

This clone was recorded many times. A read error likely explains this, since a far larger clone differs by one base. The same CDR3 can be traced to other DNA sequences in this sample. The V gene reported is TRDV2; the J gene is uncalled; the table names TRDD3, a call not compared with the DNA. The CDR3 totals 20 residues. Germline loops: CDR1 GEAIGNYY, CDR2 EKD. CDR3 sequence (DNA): TGTGCCTGTGACACCGGCGACTGGGGGGAAAGCTCCTGGGACACCCGACAGATGTTCTTC. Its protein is CACDTGDWGESSWDTRQMFF.

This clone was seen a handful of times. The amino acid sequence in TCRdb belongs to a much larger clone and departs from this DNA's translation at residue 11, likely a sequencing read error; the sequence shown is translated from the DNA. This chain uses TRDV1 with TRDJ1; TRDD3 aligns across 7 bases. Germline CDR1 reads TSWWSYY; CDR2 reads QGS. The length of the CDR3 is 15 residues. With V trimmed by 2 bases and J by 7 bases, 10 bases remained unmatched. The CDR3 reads CALGEGRLGGCKLIF. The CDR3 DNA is TGTGCTCTTGGGGAAGGTAGGCTGGGGGGATGTAAACTCATCTTT.

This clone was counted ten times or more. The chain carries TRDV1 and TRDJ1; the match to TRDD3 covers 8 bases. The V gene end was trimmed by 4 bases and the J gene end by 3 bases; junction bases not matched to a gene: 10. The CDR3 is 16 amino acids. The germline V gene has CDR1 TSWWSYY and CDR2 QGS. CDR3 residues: CALGAYKVLGADKLIF. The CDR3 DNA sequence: TGTGCTCTTGGGGCCTACAAAGTACTGGGGGCCGATAAACTCATCTTT.

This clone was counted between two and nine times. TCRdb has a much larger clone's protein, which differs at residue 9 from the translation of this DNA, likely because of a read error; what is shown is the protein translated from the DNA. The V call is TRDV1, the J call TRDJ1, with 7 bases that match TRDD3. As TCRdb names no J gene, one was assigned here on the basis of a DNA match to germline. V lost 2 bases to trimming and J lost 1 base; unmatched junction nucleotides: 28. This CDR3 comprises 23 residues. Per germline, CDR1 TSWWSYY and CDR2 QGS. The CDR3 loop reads CALGEYLSLIRKLTLGVTDKLIF. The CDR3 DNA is TGTGCTCTTGGGGAATATCTTTCCCTGATTAGGAAACTCACTCTGGGGGTCACCGATAAACTCATCTTT.

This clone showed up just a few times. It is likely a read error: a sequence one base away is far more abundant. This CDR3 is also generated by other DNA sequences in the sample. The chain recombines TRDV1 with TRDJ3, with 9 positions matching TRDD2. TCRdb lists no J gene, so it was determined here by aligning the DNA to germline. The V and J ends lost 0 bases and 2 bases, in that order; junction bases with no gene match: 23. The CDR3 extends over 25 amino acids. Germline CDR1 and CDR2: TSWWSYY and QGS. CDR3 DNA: TGTGCTCTTGGGGAACTAGCTCCCCTTCCTACGGGGGGGTATCAGGTTCCCTGGGACACCCGACAGATGTTTTTC. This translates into CALGELAPLPTGGYQVPWDTRQMFF.

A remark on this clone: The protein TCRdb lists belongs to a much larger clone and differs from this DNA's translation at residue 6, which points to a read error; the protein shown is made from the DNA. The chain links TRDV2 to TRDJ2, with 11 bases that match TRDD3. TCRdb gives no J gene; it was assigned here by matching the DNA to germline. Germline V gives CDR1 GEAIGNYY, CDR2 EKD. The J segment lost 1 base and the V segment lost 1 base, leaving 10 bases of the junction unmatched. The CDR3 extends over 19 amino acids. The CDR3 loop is CACDTSDWGITNLTAQLFF. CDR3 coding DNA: TGTGCCTGTGACACTTCAGACTGGGGGATAACCAATTTGACAGCACAACTCTTCTTT.

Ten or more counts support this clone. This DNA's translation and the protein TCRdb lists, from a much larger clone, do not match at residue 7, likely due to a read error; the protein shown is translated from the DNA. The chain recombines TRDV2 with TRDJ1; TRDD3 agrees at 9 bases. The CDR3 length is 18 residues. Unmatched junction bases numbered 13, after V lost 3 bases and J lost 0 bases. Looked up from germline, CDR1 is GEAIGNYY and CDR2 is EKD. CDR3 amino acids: CACDPLAGGSPDTDKLIF. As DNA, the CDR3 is TGTGCCTGTGACCCCCTTGCTGGGGGATCCCCCGACACCGATAAACTCATCTTT.

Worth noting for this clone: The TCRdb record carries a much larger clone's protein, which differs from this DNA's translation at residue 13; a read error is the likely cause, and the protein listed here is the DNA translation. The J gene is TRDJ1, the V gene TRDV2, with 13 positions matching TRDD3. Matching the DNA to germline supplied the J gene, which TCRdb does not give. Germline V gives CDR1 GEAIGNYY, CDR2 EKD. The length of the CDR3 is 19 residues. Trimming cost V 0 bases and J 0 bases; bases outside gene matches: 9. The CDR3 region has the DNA TGTGCCTGTGACACCGTATTACTGGGGGATACGCAGCACACCGATAAACTCATCTTT. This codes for CACDTVLLGDTQHTDKLIF.

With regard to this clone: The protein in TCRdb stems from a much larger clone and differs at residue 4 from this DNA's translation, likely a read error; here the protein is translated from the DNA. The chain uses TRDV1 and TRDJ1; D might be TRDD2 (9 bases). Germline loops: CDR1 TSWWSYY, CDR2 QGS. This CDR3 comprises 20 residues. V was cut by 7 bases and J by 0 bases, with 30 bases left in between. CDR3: CALVVSFLPYWGEYTDKLIF. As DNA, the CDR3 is TGTGCTCTTGTGGTATCCTTCCTACCGTACTGGGGGGAGTACACCGATAAACTCATCTTT.

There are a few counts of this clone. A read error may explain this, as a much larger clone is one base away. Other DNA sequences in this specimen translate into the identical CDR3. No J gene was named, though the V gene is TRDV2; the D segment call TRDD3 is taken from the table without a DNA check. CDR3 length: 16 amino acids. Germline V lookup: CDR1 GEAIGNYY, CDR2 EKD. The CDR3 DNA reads TGTGCCTGTGACCCTCTGCTGGGGGACCTAAAAGAAGTTCTCATCTTT. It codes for CACDPLLGDLKEVLIF.

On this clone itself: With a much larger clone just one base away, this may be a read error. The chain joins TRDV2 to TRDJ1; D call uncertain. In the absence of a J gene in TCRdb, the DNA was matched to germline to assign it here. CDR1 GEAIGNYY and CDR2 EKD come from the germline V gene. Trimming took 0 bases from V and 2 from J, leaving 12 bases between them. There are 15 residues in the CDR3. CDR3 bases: TGTGCCTGTGACACCGTAGAGGCCATTACCGATAAACTCATCTTT. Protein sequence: CACDTVEAITDKLIF.

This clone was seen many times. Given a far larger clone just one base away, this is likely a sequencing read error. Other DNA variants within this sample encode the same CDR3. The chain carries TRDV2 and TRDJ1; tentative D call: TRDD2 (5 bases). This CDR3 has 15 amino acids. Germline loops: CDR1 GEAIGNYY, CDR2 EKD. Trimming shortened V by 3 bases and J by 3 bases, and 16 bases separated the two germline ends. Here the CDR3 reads CACDPLLLRADKLIF. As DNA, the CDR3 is TGTGCCTGTGACCCCCTACTCCTAAGGGCCGATAAACTCATCTTT.

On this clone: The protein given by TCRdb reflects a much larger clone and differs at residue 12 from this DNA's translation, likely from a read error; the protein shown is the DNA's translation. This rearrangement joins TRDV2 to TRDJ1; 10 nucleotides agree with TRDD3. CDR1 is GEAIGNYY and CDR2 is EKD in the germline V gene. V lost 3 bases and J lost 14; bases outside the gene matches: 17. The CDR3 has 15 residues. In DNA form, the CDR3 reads TGTGCCTGTGACCTTCGGCTTGGGACTGGGGGATGGTTTATCTTT. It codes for CACDLRLGTGGWFIF.

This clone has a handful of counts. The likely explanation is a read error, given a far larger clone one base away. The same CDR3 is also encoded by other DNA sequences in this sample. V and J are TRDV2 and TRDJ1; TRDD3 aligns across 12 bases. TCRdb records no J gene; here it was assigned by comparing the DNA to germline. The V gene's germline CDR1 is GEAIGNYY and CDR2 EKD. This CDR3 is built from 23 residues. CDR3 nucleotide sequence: TGTGCCTGCGACACCGTACCTACGGGAGGTAATCTGGGGGATACGAGGGGTACCGATAAACTCATCTTT. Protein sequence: CACDTVPTGGNLGDTRGTDKLIF.

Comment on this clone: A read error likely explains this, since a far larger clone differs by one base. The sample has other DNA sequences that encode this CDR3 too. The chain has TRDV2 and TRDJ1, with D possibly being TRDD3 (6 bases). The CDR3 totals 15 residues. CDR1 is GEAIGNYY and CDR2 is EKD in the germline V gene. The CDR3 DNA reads TGTGCATGTGACACCGTAGGTGGGGGCTCACTCAAACTCATCTTT. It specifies CACDTVGGGSLKLIF.

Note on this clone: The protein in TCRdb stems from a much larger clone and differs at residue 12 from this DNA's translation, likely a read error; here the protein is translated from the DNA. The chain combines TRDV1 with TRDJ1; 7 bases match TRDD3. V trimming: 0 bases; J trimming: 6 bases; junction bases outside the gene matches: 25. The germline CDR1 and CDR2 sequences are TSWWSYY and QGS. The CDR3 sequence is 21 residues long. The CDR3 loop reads CALGELCGCLGGIGRGHKLIF. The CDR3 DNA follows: TGTGCTCTTGGGGAACTATGTGGGTGCCTGGGGGGTATAGGGCGGGGGCATAAACTCATCTTT.

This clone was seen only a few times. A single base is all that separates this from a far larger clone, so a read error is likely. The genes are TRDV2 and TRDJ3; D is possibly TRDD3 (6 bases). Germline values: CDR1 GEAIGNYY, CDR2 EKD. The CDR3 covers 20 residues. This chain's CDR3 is CACDAGDPSSGAWDARQMFF. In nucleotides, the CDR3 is TGTGCCTGTGACGCCGGGGACCCTTCGTCTGGGGCCTGGGACGCCCGACAGATGTTTTTC.

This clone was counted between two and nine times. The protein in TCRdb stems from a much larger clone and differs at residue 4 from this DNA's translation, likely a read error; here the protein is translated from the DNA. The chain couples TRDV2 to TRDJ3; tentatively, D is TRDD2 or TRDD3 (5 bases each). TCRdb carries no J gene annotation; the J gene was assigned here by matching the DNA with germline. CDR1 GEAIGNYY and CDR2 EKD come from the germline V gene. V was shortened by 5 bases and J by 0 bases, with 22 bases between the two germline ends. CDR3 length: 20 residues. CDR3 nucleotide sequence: TGTGCCTGTGGCACGGGGGTCTTCCCCTTTAGCTCCTGGGACACCCGACAGATGTTTTTC. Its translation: CACGTGVFPFSSWDTRQMFF.

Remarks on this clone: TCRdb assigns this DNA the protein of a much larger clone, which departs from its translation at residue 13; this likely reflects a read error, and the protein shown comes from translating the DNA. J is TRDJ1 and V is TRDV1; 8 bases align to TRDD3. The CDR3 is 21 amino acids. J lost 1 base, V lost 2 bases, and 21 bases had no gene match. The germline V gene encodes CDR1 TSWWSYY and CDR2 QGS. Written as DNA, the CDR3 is TGTGCTCTTGGGGAATATGGTGTACCCTACTGGGGGCTAAGGGGCACCGATAAACTCATCTTT. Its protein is CALGEYGVPYWGLRGTDKLIF.

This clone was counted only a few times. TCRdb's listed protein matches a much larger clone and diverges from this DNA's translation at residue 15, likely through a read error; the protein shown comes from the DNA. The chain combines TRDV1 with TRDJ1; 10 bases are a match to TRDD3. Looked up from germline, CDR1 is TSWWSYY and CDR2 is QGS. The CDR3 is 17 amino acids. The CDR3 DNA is TGTGCTCTTGGGGAACTAATGGGGGATACATACACCGATAAACCCATCTTT. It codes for CALGELMGDTYTDKPIF.

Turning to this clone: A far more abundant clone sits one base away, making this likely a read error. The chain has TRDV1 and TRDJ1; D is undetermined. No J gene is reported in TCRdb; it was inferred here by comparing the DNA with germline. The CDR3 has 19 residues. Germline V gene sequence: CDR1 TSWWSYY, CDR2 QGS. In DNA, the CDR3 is TGTGCTCTTGGGGAACTACGACCCCCTCTCGTTTCCGACACTGATAAACTCATCTTT. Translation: CALGELRPPLVSDTDKLIF.

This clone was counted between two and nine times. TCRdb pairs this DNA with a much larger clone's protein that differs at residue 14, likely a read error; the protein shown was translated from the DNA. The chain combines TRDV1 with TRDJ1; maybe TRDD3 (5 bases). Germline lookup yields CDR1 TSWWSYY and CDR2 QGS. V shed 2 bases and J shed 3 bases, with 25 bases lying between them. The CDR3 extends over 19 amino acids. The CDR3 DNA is TGTGCTCTTGGGGAATGTAGGGACCCATGGGGTGCCAACGCCGATAAACTCATCTTT. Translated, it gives CALGECRDPWGANADKLIF.

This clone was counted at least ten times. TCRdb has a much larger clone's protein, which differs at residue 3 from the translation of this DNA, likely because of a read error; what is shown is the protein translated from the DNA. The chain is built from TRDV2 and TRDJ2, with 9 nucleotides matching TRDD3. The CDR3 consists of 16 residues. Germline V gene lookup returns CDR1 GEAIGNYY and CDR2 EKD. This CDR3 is CARDTVGDTLTAQLFF. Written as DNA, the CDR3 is TGTGCCCGTGACACCGTGGGGGATACTTTGACAGCACAACTCTTCTTT.